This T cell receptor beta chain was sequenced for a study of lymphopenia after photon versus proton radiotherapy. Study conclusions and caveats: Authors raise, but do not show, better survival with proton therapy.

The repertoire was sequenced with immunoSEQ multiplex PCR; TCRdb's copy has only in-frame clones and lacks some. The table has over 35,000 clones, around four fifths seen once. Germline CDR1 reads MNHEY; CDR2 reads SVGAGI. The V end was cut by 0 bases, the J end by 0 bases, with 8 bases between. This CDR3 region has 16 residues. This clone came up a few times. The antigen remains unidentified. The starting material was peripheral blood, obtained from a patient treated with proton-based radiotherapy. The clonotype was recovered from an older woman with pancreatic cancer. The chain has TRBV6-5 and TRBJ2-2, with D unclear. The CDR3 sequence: CASSYSGFANTGELFF. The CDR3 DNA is TGTGCCAGCAGTTACTCGGGGTTCGCGAACACCGGGGAGCTGTTTTTT.